This T cell receptor beta chain is from a study of cytomegalovirus exposure and HLA in healthy donors. With respect to this clone: Its antigen is not identified.

CDR3 length: 14 amino acids. Germline CDR1 is LNHDA and CDR2 is SQIVND (reference sequence). V lost 11 bases to trimming and J lost 0 bases; unmatched junction nucleotides: 9. PCR used 60 Vbeta primers and 13 Jbeta primers. In the authors' workflow: Unique TCR beta chains totaled roughly 80 million in a later count, with roughly 11 million of them shared. The data were produced by immunoSEQ multiplex PCR, yet TCRdb's version contains in-frame clones alone and is incomplete. Clonal size and the V and J genes are those of that table, whereas D and trimming came from the DNA. Of fewer than 120,000 clones listed, over 65% were seen once; the top ten hold roughly 12%. Whole-study results and caveats: Researchers catalogued roughly 170 TCR beta chains as cytomegalovirus-associated. In vitro checks showed that a few CMV-associated chains really do target CMV antigens. An analysis done earlier found most TCR beta V segments productive about 90% or about 30% of the time.

Sequences were obtained from PBMCs. This TCR was recovered from a man between 25 and 39 years old in good health and CMV-seropositive. V and J are TRBV19 and TRBJ1-2; 7 nucleotides align to TRBD1. The CDR3 is CAAQAGTANYGYTF. The CDR3 DNA reads TGTGCCGCCCAAGCCGGGACAGCTAACTATGGCTACACCTTC.